This is a list of T cell receptor beta chains from one sample in a study of blood T cell repertoires in COVID-19. Profiled with immunoSEQ multiplex PCR; TCRdb holds only in-frame clones, not every one. The sample includes some 250,000 clones, 86% of them seen just once. Sequences were obtained from peripheral blood. The receptors originated from an older man with acute or convalescent COVID-19. Both conserved end residues are part of each CDR3. A D gene is named only where the DNA matches it firmly. Clone size is given for some rows only: seen once, a few or many times, or a class if the clone is expanded.

V	D	size	J	CDR3	DNA
TRBV2	NA	once	TRBJ1-1	CASSVSGSPEAFF	TGTGCCAGCAGTGTCAGCGGAAGTCCTGAAGCTTTCTTT
TRBV11-2	NA	NA	TRBJ2-7	CASSRTQDRSYEQYF	TGTGCCAGCAGCCGGACTCAGGACCGCTCCTACGAGCAGTACTTC
TRBV5-4	TRBD1	once	TRBJ2-2	CASTPGQGSTGELFF	TGTGCCAGCACCCCGGGACAGGGGAGCACCGGGGAGCTGTTTTTT
TRBV5-6	TRBD1	NA	TRBJ1-2	CASSPLTGTGGFGYTF	TGTGCCAGCAGCCCGCTCACCGGGACAGGGGGTTTTGGCTACACCTTC
TRBV7-9	TRBD1	NA	TRBJ1-4	CASSVLTGLGEKLFF	TGTGCCAGCAGCGTACTGACAGGGCTGGGTGAAAAACTGTTTTTT
TRBV7-6	NA	NA	TRBJ1-5	CASSPRAGYGSNQPQHF	TGTGCCAGCAGCCCTAGGGCGGGGTACGGGAGCAATCAGCCCCAGCATTTT
TRBV5-4	NA	NA	TRBJ1-4	CASSPPGTSYEKLFF	TGTGCCAGCAGCCCGCCAGGGACAAGTTATGAAAAACTGTTTTTT
TRBV12-5	TRBD2	NA	TRBJ2-7	CASGLSGTSGRALGSYEQYF	TGTGCTAGTGGTTTATCAGGGACTAGCGGGAGGGCCCTCGGTTCCTACGAGCAGTACTTC
TRBV5-3	TRBD1	NA	TRBJ2-1	CARSFRNRGINEQFF	TGTGCCAGAAGCTTTCGGAACAGGGGGATCAATGAGCAGTTCTTC
TRBV18	NA	NA	TRBJ2-7	CASSPVTRGSYEQYF	TGTGCCAGCTCACCGGTCACAAGGGGGTCCTACGAGCAGTACTTC
TRBV5-5	NA	NA	TRBJ2-5	CASSLLSGETQYF	TGTGCCAGCAGCCTCTTATCGGGGGAGACCCAGTACTTC
TRBV6-5	NA	NA	TRBJ2-3	CASSYPGLGTQYF	TGTGCCAGCAGTTACCCGGGATTGGGTACGCAGTATTTT
TRBV12-3/TRBV12-4	NA	NA	TRBJ2-1	CASSVGGPYEQFF	TGTGCCAGCAGTGTGGGGGGGCCCTATGAGCAGTTCTTC
TRBV5-6	NA	NA	TRBJ1-6	CASTGAYNSPLHF	TGTGCCAGCACGGGAGCCTATAATTCACCCCTCCACTTT
TRBV19	NA	NA	TRBJ1-2	CASSIGGAPYGYTF	TGTGCCAGTAGTATCGGAGGGGCCCCTTATGGCTACACCTTC
TRBV3-1/TRBV3-2	TRBD1	NA	TRBJ1-2	CASSQGRQGTPYTF	TGTGCCAGCAGCCAAGGTAGACAGGGGACACCCTACACCTTC
TRBV28	TRBD2	NA	TRBJ2-7	CASSLTSGAYEQYF	TGTGCCAGCAGTTTAACTAGCGGGGCCTACGAGCAGTACTTC
TRBV24-1	NA	NA	TRBJ2-7	CATSETGQGIGEQYF	TGTGCCACCAGTGAAACTGGTCAGGGGATCGGCGAGCAGTACTTC
TRBV7-2	NA	NA	TRBJ2-2	CASSPDSGELFF	TGTGCCAGCAGCCCGGACAGTGGGGAGCTGTTTTTT
TRBV7-8	TRBD2	NA	TRBJ2-3	CASSQAGAGAPDTQYF	TGTGCCAGCAGCCAAGCTGGAGCGGGAGCCCCAGATACGCAGTATTTT
TRBV3-1/TRBV3-2	NA	NA	TRBJ2-7	CASSQGALSYEQYF	TGTGCCAGCAGCCAAGGAGCGCTGTCCTACGAGCAGTACTTC
TRBV19	TRBD1	NA	TRBJ1-4	CASSSWQGASNEKLFF	TGTGCCAGTAGTAGCTGGCAGGGGGCAAGTAATGAAAAACTGTTTTTT
TRBV11-2	NA	NA	TRBJ1-5	CASSVAGDNQPQHF	TGTGCCAGCTCCGTGGCAGGGGACAATCAGCCCCAGCATTTT
TRBV29-1	TRBD1	once	TRBJ1-1	CSVEPGQGEAFF	TGCAGCGTTGAACCGGGACAGGGTGAAGCTTTCTTT
TRBV28	TRBD2	NA	TRBJ2-5	CASSTGLGGPSKTQYF	TGTGCCAGCAGTACGGGACTAGGCGGGCCTTCGAAGACCCAGTACTTC
TRBV11-2	TRBD1	NA	TRBJ2-7	CASSPTGGGPYEQYF	TGTGCCAGCAGCCCGACAGGGGGCGGCCCCTACGAGCAGTACTTC
TRBV3-1/TRBV3-2	TRBD2	NA	TRBJ2-3	CASSHRGLAGVTDTQYF	TGTGCCAGCAGCCACCGGGGACTAGCGGGAGTTACAGATACGCAGTATTTT
TRBV28	NA	NA	TRBJ1-1	CASSLQGKKTEAFF	TGTGCCAGCAGTTTACAGGGGAAGAAGACTGAAGCTTTCTTT
TRBV11-2	NA	NA	TRBJ2-2	CASSLPDSFTGELFF	TGTGCCAGCAGCTTGCCGGACAGTTTCACCGGGGAGCTGTTTTTT
TRBV9	TRBD1	once	TRBJ1-1	CASSAGPGTVNTEAFF	TGTGCCAGCAGCGCGGGACCCGGGACAGTTAACACTGAAGCTTTCTTT
TRBV7-9	NA	NA	TRBJ2-6	CASRQSGVGANVLTF	TGTGCCAGCAGGCAGTCGGGGGTCGGGGCCAACGTCCTGACTTTC
TRBV6-4	NA	few	TRBJ2-3	CASSTEGFTDTQYF	TGTGCCAGCAGTACGGAGGGGTTTACAGATACGCAGTATTTT
TRBV3-1/TRBV3-2	TRBD1	NA	TRBJ1-6	CASSPGAGGNSPLHF	TGTGCCAGCAGCCCCGGGGCAGGGGGGAATTCACCCCTCCACTTT
TRBV27	NA	NA	TRBJ2-7	CASSSQGSGEQYF	TGTGCCAGCAGTTCTCAGGGGTCAGGCGAGCAGTACTTC
TRBV3-1/TRBV3-2	NA	NA	TRBJ2-3	CASSLLDTQYF	TGTGCCAGCAGCCTCCTGGATACGCAGTATTTT
TRBV15	TRBD2	NA	TRBJ2-2	CATSSGRAGELFF	TGTGCCACCAGCAGCGGGAGGGCCGGGGAGCTGTTTTTT
TRBV6-5	TRBD1	NA	TRBJ1-5	CASSLDRVYQPQHF	TGTGCCAGCAGTCTCGACAGGGTCTATCAGCCCCAGCATTTT
TRBV10-3	TRBD1	NA	TRBJ2-1	CAIMGQGAWEQFF	TGTGCCATCATGGGACAGGGGGCATGGGAGCAGTTCTTC
TRBV19	NA	few	TRBJ1-3	CASRDSHSGNTIYF	TGTGCCAGTAGGGACAGCCACTCTGGAAACACCATATATTTT
TRBV6-5	NA	NA	TRBJ2-1	CASSSTGWGEQFF	TGTGCCAGCAGTTCAACAGGGTGGGGTGAGCAGTTCTTC
TRBV10-3	NA	NA	TRBJ2-7	CAISEFTPGEQYF	TGTGCCATCAGTGAGTTCACGCCGGGGGAGCAGTACTTC
TRBV5-1	NA	once	TRBJ2-1	CASSRGTDNEQFF	TGCGCCAGCAGCCGGGGGACAGACAATGAGCAGTTCTTC
TRBV5-1	NA	NA	TRBJ1-5	CASSSSGYSNQPQHF	TGCGCCAGCAGCTCCTCAGGGTATAGCAATCAGCCCCAGCATTTT
TRBV7-9	TRBD1	NA	TRBJ1-5	CASSSTGRVVWPQHF	TGTGCCAGCAGCTCGACAGGGCGCGTGGTATGGCCCCAGCATTTT
TRBV3-1/TRBV3-2	NA	NA	TRBJ2-2	CASSQDGLLNTGELFF	TGTGCCAGCAGCCAAGACGGACTGCTGAACACCGGGGAGCTGTTTTTT
TRBV7-2	TRBD1	NA	TRBJ2-7	CASSFYGTSGTGDEQYF	TGTGCCAGCAGTTTTTATGGTACCTCCGGGACAGGGGACGAGCAGTACTTC
TRBV24-1	TRBD2	NA	TRBJ2-2	CATKGLAASGELFF	TGTGCCACCAAGGGACTAGCAGCATCGGGGGAGCTGTTTTTT
TRBV7-9	TRBD1	NA	TRBJ2-2	CASSSWTGNTGELFF	TGTGCCAGCAGCTCTTGGACAGGGAACACCGGGGAGCTGTTTTTT
TRBV3-1/TRBV3-2	TRBD1	NA	TRBJ1-6	CASSPAQGGLNSPLHF	TGTGCCAGCAGCCCTGCGCAGGGGGGATTGAATTCACCCCTCCACTTT
TRBV5-1	NA	NA	TRBJ1-1	CASSFDGGTEAFF	TGCGCCAGCAGTTTTGACGGGGGCACTGAAGCTTTCTTT
TRBV6-2/TRBV6-3	NA	NA	TRBJ1-2	CASSSLEPNYGYTF	TGTGCCAGCAGCTCCCTTGAGCCTAACTATGGCTACACCTTC
TRBV4-3	NA	NA	TRBJ1-2	CASSQDPANYGYTF	TGCGCCAGCAGCCAAGACCCAGCTAACTATGGCTACACCTTC
TRBV27	TRBD2	NA	TRBJ2-2	CASSLSPGRASGTGELFF	TGTGCCAGCAGTTTATCTCCTGGGAGGGCTAGCGGGACCGGGGAGCTGTTTTTT
TRBV5-1	TRBD1	NA	TRBJ2-7	CASSLNTGAYEQYF	TGCGCCAGCAGCTTGAACACAGGGGCCTACGAGCAGTACTTC
TRBV12-3/TRBV12-4	NA	NA	TRBJ2-3	CASSIATDTQYF	TGTGCCAGCAGTATCGCGACAGATACGCAGTATTTT
TRBV18	NA	NA	TRBJ1-1	CASSPPKGSNTEAFF	TGTGCCAGCTCACCACCAAAGGGGTCGAACACTGAAGCTTTCTTT
TRBV19	NA	NA	TRBJ2-2	CASERGTGELFF	TGTGCCAGCGAACGGGGGACCGGGGAGCTGTTTTTT